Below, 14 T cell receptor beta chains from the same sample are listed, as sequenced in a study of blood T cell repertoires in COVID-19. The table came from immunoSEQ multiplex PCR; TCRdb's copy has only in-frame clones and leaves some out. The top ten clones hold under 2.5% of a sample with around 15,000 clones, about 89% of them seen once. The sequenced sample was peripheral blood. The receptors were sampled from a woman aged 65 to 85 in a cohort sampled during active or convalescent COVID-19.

As DNA, the CDR3 is TGCGCCAGCAGCCAGGCCGTAGCGGGGCCCTACTCTGGGGCCAACGTCCTGACTTTC. Protein product: CASSQAVAGPYSGANVLTF. The V call is TRBV4-3, the J call TRBJ2-6; 8 nucleotides line up with TRBD2. Germline CDR1 LGHNA, CDR2 YSLEER. The ends lost 3 bases at V and 0 bases at J; junction bases unmatched: 10. This CDR3 comprises 19 residues.

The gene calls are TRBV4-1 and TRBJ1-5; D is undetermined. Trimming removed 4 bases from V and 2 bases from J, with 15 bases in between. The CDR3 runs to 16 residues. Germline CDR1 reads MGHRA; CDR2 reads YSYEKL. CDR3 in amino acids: CASSPGSGRGNQPQHF. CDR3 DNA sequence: TGCGCCAGCAGCCCGGGGTCCGGGAGGGGCAATCAGCCCCAGCATTTT.

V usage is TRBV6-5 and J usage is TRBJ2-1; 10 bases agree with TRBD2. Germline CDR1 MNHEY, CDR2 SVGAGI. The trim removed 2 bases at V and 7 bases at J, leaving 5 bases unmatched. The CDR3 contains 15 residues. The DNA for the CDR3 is TGTGCCAGCAGTTACGAGCGGGGGGGTCGTAATGAGCAGTTCTTC. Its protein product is CASSYERGGRNEQFF.

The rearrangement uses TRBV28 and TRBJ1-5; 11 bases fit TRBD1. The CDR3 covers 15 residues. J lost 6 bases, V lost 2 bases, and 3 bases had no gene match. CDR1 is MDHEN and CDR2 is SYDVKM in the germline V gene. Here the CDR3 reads CASSLGTGGFQPQHF. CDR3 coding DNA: TGTGCCAGCAGTTTAGGGACAGGGGGTTTTCAGCCCCAGCATTTT.

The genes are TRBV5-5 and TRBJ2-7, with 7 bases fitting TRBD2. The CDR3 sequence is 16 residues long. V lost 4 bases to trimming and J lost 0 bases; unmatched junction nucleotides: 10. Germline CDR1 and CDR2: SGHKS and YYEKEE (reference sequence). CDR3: CASSPDVRGSSYEQYF. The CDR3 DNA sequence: TGTGCCAGCAGCCCTGACGTGCGGGGGAGCTCCTACGAGCAGTACTTC.

The CDR3 coding sequence is TGTGCCAGCAGCGTACAGGGTCATAGCAATCAGCCCCAGCATTTT. The encoded protein is CASSVQGHSNQPQHF. This chain uses TRBV5-5 with TRBJ1-5; D may be TRBD1 (6 bases). Trimming took off 4 bases at V and 0 bases at J, with 11 bases between the two ends. The germline gives CDR1 SGHKS, CDR2 YYEKEE (reference sequence). The CDR3 loop spans 15 amino acids.

The chain's CDR3 is CAISESWGTIGAQYF. The CDR3 bases are TGTGCCATCAGTGAGTCTTGGGGTACAATAGGGGCCCAGTACTTC. The rearrangement uses TRBV10-3 and TRBJ2-5, with TRBD1 as a possible D gene (5 bases). The V gene lost 0 bases and the J gene lost 9 bases, with 17 bases spanning the gap. The CDR3 loop spans 15 amino acids. From germline, CDR1 is ENHRY and CDR2 SYGVKD.

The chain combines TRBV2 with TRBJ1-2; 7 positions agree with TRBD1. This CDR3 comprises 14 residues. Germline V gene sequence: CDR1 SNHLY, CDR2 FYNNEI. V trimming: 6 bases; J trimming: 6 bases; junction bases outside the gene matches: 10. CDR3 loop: CASRGQGEIHGYTF. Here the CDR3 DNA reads TGTGCCAGCAGAGGGCAGGGGGAAATACATGGCTACACCTTC.

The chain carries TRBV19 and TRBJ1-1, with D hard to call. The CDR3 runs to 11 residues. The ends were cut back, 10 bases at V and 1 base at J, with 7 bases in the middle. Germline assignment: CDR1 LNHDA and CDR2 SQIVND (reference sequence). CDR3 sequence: CATATNTEAFF. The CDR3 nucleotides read TGTGCCACCGCTACGAACACTGAAGCTTTCTTT.

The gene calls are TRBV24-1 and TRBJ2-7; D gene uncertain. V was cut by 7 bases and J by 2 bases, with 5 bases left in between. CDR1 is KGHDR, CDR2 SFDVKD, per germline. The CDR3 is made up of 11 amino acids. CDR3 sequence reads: CATRQTYEQYF. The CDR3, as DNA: TGTGCCACCAGGCAGACCTACGAGCAGTACTTC.

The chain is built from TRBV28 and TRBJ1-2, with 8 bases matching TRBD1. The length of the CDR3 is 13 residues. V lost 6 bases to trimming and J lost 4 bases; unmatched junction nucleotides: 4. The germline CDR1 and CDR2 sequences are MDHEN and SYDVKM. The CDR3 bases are TGTGCCAGCAGAGCAGGGGGCGGCTATGGCTACACCTTC. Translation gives CASRAGGGYGYTF.

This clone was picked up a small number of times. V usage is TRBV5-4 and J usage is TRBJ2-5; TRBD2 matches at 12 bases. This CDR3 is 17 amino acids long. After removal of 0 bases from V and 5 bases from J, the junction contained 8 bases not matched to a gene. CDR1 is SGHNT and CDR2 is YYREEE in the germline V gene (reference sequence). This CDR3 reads CASSLGPLAGGRETQYF. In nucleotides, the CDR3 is TGTGCCAGCAGCTTGGGGCCCCTAGCGGGGGGGCGTGAGACCCAGTACTTC.

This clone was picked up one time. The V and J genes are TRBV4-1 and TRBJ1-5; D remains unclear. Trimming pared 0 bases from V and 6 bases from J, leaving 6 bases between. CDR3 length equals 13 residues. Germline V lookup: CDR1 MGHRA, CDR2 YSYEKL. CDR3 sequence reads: CASSQDRFQPQHF. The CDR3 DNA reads TGCGCCAGCAGCCAAGATCGGTTTCAGCCCCAGCATTTT.

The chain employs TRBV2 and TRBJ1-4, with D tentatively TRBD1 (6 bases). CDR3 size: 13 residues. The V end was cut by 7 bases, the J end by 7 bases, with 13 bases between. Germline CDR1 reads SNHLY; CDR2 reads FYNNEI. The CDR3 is CASIQGSSEKLFF. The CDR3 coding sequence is TGTGCCAGCATCCAGGGGTCGAGTGAAAAACTGTTTTTT.